These 9 T cell receptor beta chains were sequenced from one sample in a study of CD4 T cells in relation to SARS-CoV-2 and coronaviruses. The unexposed donors gave CD4+ T cells in about 2010-2019, prior to COVID-19. The cells were cultured for about ten days before CD4+ T cells were isolated. Antigens of these TCRs are unknown. This table comes from immunoSEQ multiplex PCR, and its TCRdb copy is limited to in-frame clones, with some not included. The sample lists 9,500 to 11,000 clones, approximately 69% occurring once. Sample: CD4+ T cells from PBMCs, cultured in vitro. These receptors all stem from a human donor in good health.

In this sample, this clone turned up once. The chain carries TRBV4-1 and TRBJ1-3; D may be TRBD1 (5 bases). The CDR3 covers 14 residues. Germline loops: CDR1 MGHRA, CDR2 YSYEKL. The V gene lost 4 bases and the J gene lost 2 bases, with 9 bases spanning the gap. The CDR3 bases are TGCGCCAGCAGCCCCGGACAACCTGGAAACACCATATATTTT. Amino acids: CASSPGQPGNTIYF.

The V call is TRBV20-1, the J call TRBJ2-5, with 8 bases that match TRBD1. V was pared by 3 bases and J by 3 bases, with 9 bases of the junction left unmatched. CDR3 size: 15 residues. Germline CDR1 is DFQATT and CDR2 is SNEGSKA (reference sequence). This CDR3 is CSASSPRGREETQYF. The CDR3, as DNA: TGCAGTGCTAGTAGTCCCAGGGGGCGCGAAGAGACCCAGTACTTC.

This chain uses TRBV2 with TRBJ2-1; tentative D call: TRBD2 (6 bases). In germline, CDR1 is SNHLY, CDR2 FYNNEI. This CDR3 has 12 residues. Trimming cost V 4 bases and J 14 bases, with 15 bases left between them. CDR3 coding DNA: TGTGCCAGCAGTGGGGACTCCCGAGGGAAGTTCTTC. This gives the protein CASSGDSRGKFF.

The chain uses TRBV6-2 or TRBV6-3 and TRBJ2-7, with D perhaps given as TRBD1 or TRBD2 (6 bases each). V lost 2 bases and J lost 9, with 14 bases in between. Germline V lookup: CDR1 MNHEY, CDR2 SVGEGT. The CDR3 totals 13 residues. For the CDR3, the DNA is TGTGCCAGCAGTTACAAACAGGGAGGTGTGCAGTACTTC. Translating it yields CASSYKQGGVQYF.

The chain carries TRBV6-5 and TRBJ1-3, with 8 nucleotides matching TRBD1. The CDR3 has 15 residues. CDR1 is MNHEY, CDR2 SVGAGI, per germline. The V gene end was trimmed by 6 bases and the J gene end by 2 bases; junction bases not matched to a gene: 6. CDR3 loop: CASRKTGAPGNTIYF. The CDR3 DNA reads as TGTGCCAGCAGAAAGACAGGGGCACCTGGAAACACCATATATTTT.

This chain connects TRBV19 to TRBJ2-2; no clear D gene. Germline V CDR1 and CDR2: LNHDA, SQIVND (reference sequence). The CDR3 is made up of 16 amino acids. Trimming shortened V by 0 bases and J by 0 bases, and 8 bases separated the two germline ends. CDR3 nucleotide sequence: TGTGCCAGTAGTATAGACCCAGGCACGAACACCGGGGAGCTGTTTTTT. It specifies CASSIDPGTNTGELFF.

This chain uses TRBV9 with TRBJ1-1, with D perhaps TRBD1 (6 bases). V lost 0 bases, J lost 4 bases, and 13 bases lay in between. Germline V lookup: CDR1 SGDLS, CDR2 YYNGEE. The CDR3 is made up of 15 amino acids. CDR3 coding DNA: TGTGCCAGCAGCGTAGGAGGGAACAGGGTCACTGAAGCTTTCTTT. It yields the protein CASSVGGNRVTEAFF.

This clone showed up just once. The chain uses TRBV5-1 and TRBJ2-7; TRBD1 agrees at 9 bases. The CDR3 has 15 amino acids. The V and J ends lost 4 bases and 0 bases, in that order; junction bases with no gene match: 5. The germline gives CDR1 SGHRS, CDR2 YFSETQ. CDR3 sequence reads: CASSRGQGTSYEQYF. The CDR3 coding sequence is TGCGCCAGCAGCCGCGGACAGGGGACCTCCTACGAGCAGTACTTC.

In this sample, this clone turned up a few times. The chain uses TRBV10-3 and TRBJ1-1, with 7 bases fitting TRBD1. This CDR3 has 14 residues. V trimming: 0 bases; J trimming: 7 bases; junction bases outside the gene matches: 5. Per germline, CDR1 ENHRY and CDR2 SYGVKD. CDR3 nucleotide sequence: TGTGCCATCAGTGAGTCGGGGAGACAGGGTGAAGCTTTCTTT. Encoded protein: CAISESGRQGEAFF.